The following is a T cell receptor beta chain sequence with its context. This entry is derived from a study of control samples from healthy donors and cancer patients. CDR1 is MNHEY and CDR2 is SVGAGI in the germline V gene. V dropped 4 bases and J dropped 3; count of bases not matched to a gene: 8. The CDR3 extends over 15 amino acids. Some clones are missing from TCRdb's copy, which holds only in-frame ones; the method was immunoSEQ multiplex PCR. Here the sample spans around 110,000 clones, approximately 92% being singletons. The receptor was isolated from a woman aged 45-60 years with colorectal cancer. Sequences were obtained from PBMCs. J is TRBJ2-7 and V is TRBV6-5; 8 bases are shared with TRBD1. The CDR3 coding sequence is TGTGCCAGCAGTTCAGGGGGCTTAGTGATCTACGAGCAGTACTTC. This gives the protein CASSSGGLVIYEQYF.